Presented here are 7 T cell receptor beta chains from one specimen sequenced in a study of T cell repertoires in cytomegalovirus infection. TCRdb reprocessed the reads via MiXCR and lists one record per CDR3 protein. Of about 270,000 distinct CDR3 sequences in the sample, around 20% were seen once. What these receptors recognize is not known. The input for sequencing was cultured PBMCs, taken from culture after CMV antigen stimulation. The receptors come from a human donor in good health (CMV status not recorded). Some clones in this sample may be carry-over from other donors' samples.

Ten or more counts support this clonotype. This chain links TRBV5-1 with TRBJ2-7; 7 bases match TRBD1. Per germline, CDR1 SGHRS and CDR2 YFSETQ. Germline trimming cut 3 bases from V and 0 bases from J; bases unmatched to any gene: 9. The CDR3 is 16 residues long. As DNA, the CDR3 is TGCGCCAGCAGCTCCATACCGGGACAGAGCTCCTACGAGCAGTACTTC. Its translation is CASSSIPGQSSYEQYF.

This clonotype was observed a handful of times. The chain uses TRBV12-3 or TRBV12-4 and TRBJ1-1; 9 bases line up with TRBD1. Trimming took 6 bases from V and 5 from J; bases not matched to a gene: 7. This CDR3 has 14 amino acids. The CDR3 sequence is CASSYRGQGTEAFF. For the CDR3, the DNA is TGTGCCAGCAGCTACAGGGGGCAGGGGACTGAAGCTTTCTTT.

The table lists this clonotype with a few counts. The gene calls are TRBV27 and TRBJ2-1, with TRBD1 matching 11 bases. Germline V gene lookup returns CDR1 MNHEY and CDR2 SMNVEV (reference sequence). Unmatched junction bases numbered 6, after V lost 1 base and J lost 7 bases. The CDR3 loop spans 16 amino acids. The CDR3 loop reads CASSLFGQGARNEQFF. In DNA, the CDR3 is TGTGCCAGCAGTTTATTTGGACAGGGGGCGCGGAATGAGCAGTTCTTC.

This clonotype was counted between two and nine times. The chain has TRBV19 and TRBJ2-1, with D perhaps matching TRBD2 (6 bases). This CDR3 spans 15 amino acids. Germline-derived CDR1 and CDR2 are LNHDA and SQIVND (reference sequence). The germline V and J ends were trimmed by 3 bases and 0 bases, with 9 bases remaining between them. Here the CDR3 DNA reads TGTGCCAGTAGTATGGGCGGGGCCTCCTACAATGAGCAGTTCTTC. Its translation is CASSMGGASYNEQFF. The full variable domain, in which reference TRBV19 and TRBJ2-1 provide the parts outside the CDR3, is DGGITQSPKYLFRKEGQNVTLSCEQNLNHDAMYWYRQDPGQGLRLIYYSQIVNDFQKGDIAEGYSVSREKKESFPLTVTSAQKNPTAFYLCASSMGGASYNEQFFGPGTRLTVL.

This clonotype appeared a few times. The rearrangement uses TRBV10-3 and TRBJ2-7; D possibly matches TRBD1 or TRBD2 (6 bases each). V was clipped by 3 bases and J by 0 bases, with 12 bases between them. The length of the CDR3 is 15 residues. The germline V gene has CDR1 ENHRY and CDR2 SYGVKD. CDR3 residues: CAISEGQRVSYEQYF. DNA of the CDR3: TGTGCCATCAGTGAAGGACAGCGGGTCTCCTACGAGCAGTACTTC.

There are a few counts of this clonotype. CDR3 in DNA: TGTGCCAGCAGCTTCGGGACAGCTAGCAATCAGCCCCAGCATTTT. Encoded protein: CASSFGTASNQPQHF. V and J are TRBV7-2 and TRBJ1-5, with TRBD1 matching over 7 bases. Per germline, CDR1 SGHTA and CDR2 FQGNSA. The CDR3 is 15 amino acids. V shed 3 bases and J 0 bases; nucleotides not matched to a gene: 2.

This clonotype came up many times. This chain links TRBV28 with TRBJ1-2; 8 nucleotides line up with TRBD1. This CDR3 has 15 amino acids. From germline, CDR1 is MDHEN and CDR2 SYDVKM. V shed 8 bases and J 4 bases; nucleotides not matched to a gene: 12. This CDR3 is CASLASGQEFYGYTF. Here the CDR3 DNA reads TGTGCCAGCCTCGCGTCGGGACAGGAGTTCTATGGCTACACCTTC.